This passage covers 25 T cell receptor beta chains from one sample sequenced in a study of blood T cell repertoires in COVID-19. This table comes from immunoSEQ multiplex PCR, and its TCRdb copy is limited to in-frame clones, with some not included. The repertoire holds more than 75,000 clones, with approximately 80% as singletons. Sequenced input: peripheral blood. The receptors were sampled from a human donor in a cohort sampled during active COVID-19.

The V and J genes are TRBV6-2 or TRBV6-3 and TRBJ1-6, with a possible D match to TRBD1 (5 bases). This CDR3 is built from 18 residues. Deletions cut 3 bases from V and 9 bases from J, with 24 bases between. Germline loops: CDR1 MNHEY, CDR2 SVGEGT. The CDR3 DNA sequence: TGTGCCAGCAGTTATGGGGTCCAGGGTCGAAATTTGGGTTCACCCCTCCACTTT. As protein: CASSYGVQGRNLGSPLHF.

In this sample, this clone turned up once. The J gene is TRBJ2-7, the V gene TRBV30; tentative D call: TRBD2 (6 bases). The V and J ends lost 2 bases and 2 bases respectively, with 16 bases between them. Germline V gene data show CDR1 as GTSNPN and CDR2 as SVGIG (reference sequence). The CDR3 spans 15 residues. As DNA, the CDR3 is TGTGCCTGGAGTCTAGCCGGGACTTGGCCCTACGAGCAGTACTTC. It codes for CAWSLAGTWPYEQYF.

The chain combines TRBV28 with TRBJ1-2; 8 bases match TRBD1. Germline V lookup: CDR1 MDHEN, CDR2 SYDVKM. The CDR3 spans 15 residues. V lost 1 base and J lost 8; bases outside the gene matches: 9. The CDR3 sequence is CASSLSSQGARGYTF. CDR3 coding DNA: TGTGCCAGCAGTTTATCCTCCCAGGGGGCGCGAGGCTACACCTTC.

The gene calls are TRBV5-6 and TRBJ2-2; D is unresolved. Deletions cut 1 base from V and 8 bases from J, with 3 bases between. The length of the CDR3 is 11 residues. Germline V lookup: CDR1 SGHDT, CDR2 YYEEEE. The CDR3 DNA is TGTGCCAGCAGCTTGCGGGGGGAGCTGTTTTTT. Translating it yields CASSLRGELFF.

The chain carries TRBV5-5 and TRBJ2-7; 7 nucleotides line up with TRBD1. Trimming at V came to 3 bases and at J to 2 bases, leaving 8 bases not matched to a gene. Germline loops: CDR1 SGHKS, CDR2 YYEKEE (reference sequence). This CDR3 has 15 amino acids. The CDR3 DNA follows: TGTGCCAGCAGCTCCTTAACGACAGGGACCTACGAGCAGTACTTC. This gives the protein CASSSLTTGTYEQYF.

V and J are TRBV28 and TRBJ2-1, with TRBD2 matching over 9 bases. Germline V gene lookup returns CDR1 MDHEN and CDR2 SYDVKM. The CDR3 totals 14 residues. Trimming at V came to 6 bases and at J to 4 bases, leaving 4 bases not matched to a gene. The DNA of the CDR3 is TGTGCCAGCAGCACGACTAGCGGATACAATGAGCAGTTCTTC. Amino acids: CASSTTSGYNEQFF.

The V gene is TRBV27, the J gene TRBJ2-7; TRBD1 aligns across 10 bases. The germline V gene encodes CDR1 MNHEY and CDR2 SMNVEV (reference sequence). The CDR3 totals 15 residues. V trimming: 6 bases; J trimming: 0 bases; junction bases outside the gene matches: 5. CDR3 nucleotide sequence: TGTGCCAGCAGGCGGACAGGGGGTACCTCCTACGAGCAGTACTTC. This gives the protein CASRRTGGTSYEQYF.

This chain uses TRBV27 with TRBJ2-5; D is possibly TRBD1 (5 bases). Trimming removed 3 bases at V and 4 bases at J, with 9 bases between. The V gene's germline CDR1 is MNHEY and CDR2 SMNVEV (reference sequence). This CDR3 spans 13 amino acids. CDR3 nucleotides: TGTGCCAGCAGTTTGGGGCTTAGAGAGACCCAGTACTTC. Its protein product is CASSLGLRETQYF.

A remark on this clone: Other DNA sequences in this specimen translate into the identical CDR3. The chain links TRBV27 to TRBJ1-1; no definite D call. CDR3 length: 13 amino acids. Germline loops: CDR1 MNHEY, CDR2 SMNVEV (reference sequence). The V end was cut by 5 bases, the J end by 0 bases, with 7 bases between. CDR3 sequence (DNA): TGTGCCAGCAGTCTACTGCTGAACACTGAAGCTTTCTTT. It codes for CASSLLLNTEAFF.

The chain is built from TRBV12-3 or TRBV12-4 and TRBJ1-2, with D uncertain. The CDR3 sequence is 13 residues long. Trimming pared 1 base from V and 2 bases from J, leaving 5 bases between. CDR3 sequence: CASSLDGNYGYTF. CDR3 in DNA: TGTGCCAGCAGTTTAGACGGGAACTATGGCTACACCTTC.

In its sample, this clone was seen once. The rearrangement links TRBV19 to TRBJ1-3; a weak D match, TRBD1 (6 bases). Germline lookup yields CDR1 LNHDA and CDR2 SQIVND (reference sequence). There are 14 residues in the CDR3. V was trimmed by 8 bases and J by 1 base, leaving 12 bases between them. CDR3 nucleotide sequence: TGTGCCAGTGGGATTCAGGGGTCTGGAAACACCATATATTTT. The encoded protein is CASGIQGSGNTIYF.

In its sample, this clone was seen a few times. J is TRBJ2-2 and V is TRBV5-1; TRBD1 matches 10 bases. This CDR3 region has 16 residues. With V trimmed by 5 bases and J by 3 bases, 7 bases remained unmatched. The V gene's germline CDR1 is SGHRS and CDR2 YFSETQ. CDR3 DNA: TGCGCCAGCAGTTCCGGGACAGGGGCTTACACCGGGGAGCTGTTTTTT. Translating it yields CASSSGTGAYTGELFF.

In its sample, this clone was seen a few times. The chain joins TRBV2 to TRBJ2-2; D not certain. The CDR3 spans 15 residues. Trimming left V 5 bases short and J 0 bases short, with 10 bases between. Germline values: CDR1 SNHLY, CDR2 FYNNEI. The CDR3 DNA is TGTGCCAGCAGTCGTCAGGAATCGAACACCGGGGAGCTGTTTTTT. Its protein product is CASSRQESNTGELFF. The full variable domain, with the rest looked up from reference TRBV2 and TRBJ2-2, is EPEVTQTPSHQVTQMGQEVILRCVPISNHLYFYWYRQILGQKVEFLVSFYNNEISEKSEIFDDQFSVERPDGSNFTLKIRSTKLEDSAMYFCASSRQESNTGELFFGEGSRLTVL.

The chain recombines TRBV7-9 with TRBJ2-3; D ambiguous. There are 15 residues in the CDR3. V was cut by 0 bases and J by 2 bases, with 9 bases left in between. Germline V gives CDR1 SEHNR, CDR2 FQNEAQ (reference sequence). CDR3 sequence: CASSLASGDTDTQYF. The CDR3 nucleotides are TGTGCCAGCAGCTTAGCGTCCGGAGACACAGATACGCAGTATTTT.

The chain links TRBV3-1 (or the pseudogene TRBV3-2) to TRBJ2-7, with 7 bases lining up with TRBD1. This CDR3 spans 15 amino acids. Germline V gene sequence: CDR1 LGHDT, CDR2 YNNKEL (reference sequence). The V segment lost 4 bases and the J segment 1 base; nucleotides outside the gene matches: 7. The CDR3, as DNA: TGTGCCAGCAGCCTGTTGGGGGACAGTTCCTACGAGCAGTACTTC. Its translation is CASSLLGDSSYEQYF.

The gene calls are TRBV5-1 and TRBJ1-4, with D perhaps TRBD1 (5 bases). The CDR3 is 15 residues long. The V gene's germline CDR1 is SGHRS and CDR2 YFSETQ. V was pared by 2 bases and J by 7 bases, with 15 bases between. Written as DNA, the CDR3 is TGCGCCAGCAGCTTTACCCCCGACAGAAGTGAAAAACTGTTTTTT. Its protein product is CASSFTPDRSEKLFF. Filled out from reference TRBV5-1 and TRBJ1-4, the complete variable domain reads KAGVTQTPRYLIKTRGQQVTLSCSPISGHRSVSWYQQTPGQGLQFLFEYFSETQRNKGNFPGRFSGRQFSNSRSEMNVSTLELGDSALYLCASSFTPDRSEKLFFGSGTQLSVL.

V is TRBV2 and J is TRBJ1-1; D gene ambiguous. This CDR3 contains 13 residues. Looked up from germline, CDR1 is SNHLY and CDR2 is FYNNEI. Trimming removed 7 bases from V and 3 bases from J, with 12 bases in between. The CDR3 nucleotides are TGTGCCAGCAACTATTACAAGGACACTGAAGCTTTCTTT. Its protein product is CASNYYKDTEAFF.

The chain carries TRBV6-2 or TRBV6-3 and TRBJ2-3, with 9 positions matching TRBD2. Germline V CDR1 and CDR2: MNHEY, SVGEGT. Trimming took 2 bases from V and 7 from J; bases not matched to a gene: 7. The CDR3 covers 15 residues. Written as DNA, the CDR3 is TGTGCCAGCAGTTACGTGGGACTAGCCGGTAATACGCAGTATTTT. Translation: CASSYVGLAGNTQYF.

The V call is TRBV19, the J call TRBJ2-1; D might be TRBD2 (7 bases). The V gene's germline CDR1 is LNHDA and CDR2 SQIVND (reference sequence). CDR3 length: 18 residues. V was cut by 3 bases and J by 6 bases, with 24 bases left in between. Here the CDR3 reads CASSIGVGGGAYINEQFF. The CDR3, as DNA: TGTGCCAGTAGTATTGGTGTCGGTGGGGGGGCCTATATCAATGAGCAGTTCTTC.

This clone was observed a few times. This sequence joins TRBV7-9 and TRBJ1-5; D is unresolved. Germline loops: CDR1 SEHNR, CDR2 FQNEAQ (reference sequence). With 2 bases removed from V and 5 bases from J, the gap between germline ends came to 7 bases. The CDR3 covers 13 residues. The CDR3 DNA reads TGTGCCAGCAGCTTATCCAGTGATCAGCCCCAGCATTTT. Translated: CASSLSSDQPQHF.

This sequence joins TRBV3-1 (or the pseudogene TRBV3-2) and TRBJ1-4; D is perhaps TRBD1 (5 bases). CDR1 is LGHDT, CDR2 YNNKEL, per germline (reference sequence). Trimming left V 5 bases short and J 8 bases short, with 12 bases between. The CDR3 length is 13 residues. CDR3 bases: TGTGCCAGCAGCACTCAGGGTTGGGAAAAACTGTTTTTT. As protein: CASSTQGWEKLFF.

CDR3 nucleotides: TGTGCCAGCAGTGAGGAGACAGGGGGAAATGAAAAACTGTTTTTT. Protein product: CASSEETGGNEKLFF. The chain joins TRBV2 to TRBJ1-4, with TRBD1 matching over 9 bases. There are 15 residues in the CDR3. Germline CDR1 reads SNHLY; CDR2 reads FYNNEI. The J segment lost 5 bases and the V segment lost 3 bases, leaving 4 bases of the junction unmatched. The whole variable domain, remainder taken from reference TRBV2 and TRBJ1-4, is EPEVTQTPSHQVTQMGQEVILRCVPISNHLYFYWYRQILGQKVEFLVSFYNNEISEKSEIFDDQFSVERPDGSNFTLKIRSTKLEDSAMYFCASSEETGGNEKLFFGSGTQLSVL.

The genes are TRBV7-9 and TRBJ2-1, with D tentatively TRBD1 (6 bases). Germline V CDR1 and CDR2: SEHNR, FQNEAQ (reference sequence). Trimming stripped 5 bases from V and 4 bases from J, with 21 bases between. The CDR3 runs 17 residues. The CDR3, as DNA: TGTGCCAGCAGCCGAATCCAGGGGATTATCGGATACAATGAGCAGTTCTTC. Its translation is CASSRIQGIIGYNEQFF.

This rearrangement joins TRBV28 to TRBJ1-2, with TRBD1 matching over 7 bases. Trimming took 5 bases from V and 2 from J; bases not matched to a gene: 2. The V gene's germline CDR1 is MDHEN and CDR2 SYDVKM. The CDR3 has 13 amino acids. The CDR3 nucleotides read TGTGCCAGCAGTCGACAGGGCAACTATGGCTACACCTTC. As protein: CASSRQGNYGYTF.

This clone has just one count. The chain carries TRBV6-5 and TRBJ2-2, with 8 nucleotides matching TRBD1. CDR1 and CDR2 (germline): MNHEY, SVGAGI. This CDR3 has 14 amino acids. Unmatched junction bases numbered 8, after V lost 7 bases and J lost 7 bases. CDR3 sequence (DNA): TGTGCCAGCACCCTGGACAGGGCTGACGGGGAGCTGTTTTTT. It encodes CASTLDRADGELFF.